Listed below are T cell receptor beta chains from one sample, sequenced in a study of blood T cell repertoires in COVID-19. Clones were sequenced by immunoSEQ multiplex PCR, and TCRdb holds only the in-frame ones, with some missing. The data show roughly 120,000 clones, roughly 88% seen once. Material: peripheral blood. These receptors all stem from a human donor in a cohort sampled during active COVID-19. CDR3s include the opening cysteine and the closing phenylalanine or tryptophan. Fields, in order: V gene, J gene, clone size, D gene, CDR3 DNA, CDR3 protein. The D gene is left open where the match is weak. The size of a clone is reported for some rows only, either as once, few or many, or as a class for expanded clones.

v_gene: TRBV10-1; j_gene: TRBJ1-6; abundance: NA; d_gene: NA; CDR3nt: TGCGCCAGCAGTGAGAGGGGTGATTCACCCCTCCACTTT; CDR3aa: CASSERGDSPLHF
v_gene: TRBV5-6; j_gene: TRBJ1-1; abundance: NA; d_gene: TRBD1; CDR3nt: TGTGCCAGCAGCACCATTTACAGGGGGCGCCTGAACACTGAAGCTTTCTTT; CDR3aa: CASSTIYRGRLNTEAFF
v_gene: TRBV11-3; j_gene: TRBJ2-7; abundance: NA; d_gene: TRBD1; CDR3nt: TGTGCCAGCAGCGGACAGGGTAGTAGGGACGAGCAGTACTTC; CDR3aa: CASSGQGSRDEQYF
v_gene: TRBV7-9; j_gene: TRBJ2-7; abundance: NA; d_gene: TRBD1; CDR3nt: TGTGCCAGCAGCTCAACAGGGGCGCGGGAGCAGTACTTC; CDR3aa: CASSSTGAREQYF
v_gene: TRBV4-3; j_gene: TRBJ2-6; abundance: NA; d_gene: NA; CDR3nt: TGCGCCAGCAGCCAAGATAAATTGGCAACCAACTCTGGGGCCAACGTCCTGACTTTC; CDR3aa: CASSQDKLATNSGANVLTF
v_gene: TRBV7-2; j_gene: TRBJ2-3; abundance: NA; d_gene: NA; CDR3nt: TGTGCCAGCAGCTTTAGAAGTACCCCAGATACGCAGTATTTT; CDR3aa: CASSFRSTPDTQYF
v_gene: TRBV5-4; j_gene: TRBJ2-3; abundance: few; d_gene: NA; CDR3nt: TGTGCCAGCAGCTTGGGGGGGCCGGGGACCCTCGGGGCAGATACGCAGTATTTT; CDR3aa: CASSLGGPGTLGADTQYF
v_gene: TRBV6-5; j_gene: TRBJ1-1; abundance: NA; d_gene: NA; CDR3nt: TGTGCCAGCAGCTCCAACCAGGGTAGCACTGAAGCTTTCTTT; CDR3aa: CASSSNQGSTEAFF
v_gene: TRBV5-1; j_gene: TRBJ2-3; abundance: NA; d_gene: TRBD1; CDR3nt: TGCGCCAGCAGCTTGGGACAGGGTGCAGATACGCAGTATTTT; CDR3aa: CASSLGQGADTQYF
v_gene: TRBV18; j_gene: TRBJ1-5; abundance: NA; d_gene: TRBD1; CDR3nt: TGTGCCAGCTCACCAAGAAGGAAGCAAACCGGGACAGGGGGCGAGGGTCTGCCCCAGCATTTT; CDR3aa: CASSPRRKQTGTGGEGLPQHF
v_gene: TRBV28; j_gene: TRBJ1-2; abundance: NA; d_gene: NA; CDR3nt: TGTGCCAGCAGAGCATTCGGGGGGGGCTATGGCTACACCTTC; CDR3aa: CASRAFGGGYGYTF
v_gene: TRBV7-2; j_gene: TRBJ2-7; abundance: NA; d_gene: NA; CDR3nt: TGTGCCAGCAGCTTAGGGCGGGACCACGAGCAGTACTTC; CDR3aa: CASSLGRDHEQYF
v_gene: TRBV7-2; j_gene: TRBJ2-3; abundance: NA; d_gene: TRBD2; CDR3nt: TGTGCCAGCAGCTTAGCGGGCGGGAGGGGGCAAGATACGCAGTATTTT; CDR3aa: CASSLAGGRGQDTQYF
v_gene: TRBV19; j_gene: TRBJ1-1; abundance: NA; d_gene: NA; CDR3nt: TGTGCCAGTAGTATAGGTTACGGGGTTGGCATACCGACCACTGAAGCTTTCTTT; CDR3aa: CASSIGYGVGIPTTEAFF
v_gene: TRBV12-3/TRBV12-4; j_gene: TRBJ1-2; abundance: NA; d_gene: NA; CDR3nt: TGTGCCAGCAAATACGGGAACTATGGCTACACCTTC; CDR3aa: CASKYGNYGYTF
v_gene: TRBV5-6; j_gene: TRBJ1-2; abundance: NA; d_gene: NA; CDR3nt: TGTGCCAGCAGCTTAGGAGGGTATGGCTACACCTTC; CDR3aa: CASSLGGYGYTF
v_gene: TRBV5-8; j_gene: TRBJ2-5; abundance: NA; d_gene: TRBD2; CDR3nt: TGTGCCAGCAGCTTTCGGTTCGGGTTAGCGGGAGCATTAGAGACCCAGTACTTC; CDR3aa: CASSFRFGLAGALETQYF
v_gene: TRBV15; j_gene: TRBJ1-4; abundance: NA; d_gene: TRBD1; CDR3nt: TGTGCCACCGGACAGGGGGAAGAAAAACTGTTTTTT; CDR3aa: CATGQGEEKLFF
v_gene: TRBV19; j_gene: TRBJ2-4; abundance: NA; d_gene: TRBD1; CDR3nt: TGTGCCAGTAGCCGGGACAGGGATGCCAAAAACATTCAGTACTTC; CDR3aa: CASSRDRDAKNIQYF
v_gene: TRBV2; j_gene: TRBJ1-4; abundance: NA; d_gene: TRBD1; CDR3nt: TGTGCCAGCATAGGACAGGGGAATGAAAAACTGTTTTTT; CDR3aa: CASIGQGNEKLFF
v_gene: TRBV5-1; j_gene: TRBJ2-5; abundance: NA; d_gene: TRBD2; CDR3nt: TGCGCCAGCACCCTGACTAGCGAGCAAGAGACCCAGTACTTC; CDR3aa: CASTLTSEQETQYF
v_gene: TRBV14; j_gene: TRBJ1-1; abundance: NA; d_gene: NA; CDR3nt: TGTGCCAGCACCGGCAGCAGGGGGAACACTGAAGCTTTCTTT; CDR3aa: CASTGSRGNTEAFF
v_gene: TRBV30; j_gene: TRBJ1-2; abundance: NA; d_gene: NA; CDR3nt: TGTGCCCGCGGAACGAACCCTAATTATGGCTACACCTTC; CDR3aa: CARGTNPNYGYTF
v_gene: TRBV2; j_gene: TRBJ1-4; abundance: NA; d_gene: NA; CDR3nt: TGTGCCAGCAAGCAGGATAATGAAAAACTGTTTTTT; CDR3aa: CASKQDNEKLFF
v_gene: TRBV7-7; j_gene: TRBJ1-1; abundance: few; d_gene: NA; CDR3nt: TGTGCTAGCAGCTTAGGAGAGGGTGGGGCTTTCTTT; CDR3aa: CASSLGEGGAFF
v_gene: TRBV30; j_gene: TRBJ2-7; abundance: few; d_gene: NA; CDR3nt: TGTGCCTGGGGGCGGGGCTCCTACGAGCAGTACTTC; CDR3aa: CAWGRGSYEQYF
v_gene: TRBV10-1; j_gene: TRBJ1-1; abundance: NA; d_gene: NA; CDR3nt: TGCGCCAGCAGTGAGACACACAGTCCTGAAGCTTTCTTT; CDR3aa: CASSETHSPEAFF
v_gene: TRBV6-5; j_gene: TRBJ1-4; abundance: NA; d_gene: TRBD1; CDR3nt: TGTGCCAGCAGTAGACAGGGCCGGGATGAAAAACTGTTTTTT; CDR3aa: CASSRQGRDEKLFF
v_gene: TRBV5-1; j_gene: TRBJ2-1; abundance: NA; d_gene: TRBD2; CDR3nt: TGCGCCAGCAGCCCTGCCCTAGCGGACAATGAGCAGTTCTTC; CDR3aa: CASSPALADNEQFF
v_gene: TRBV28; j_gene: TRBJ2-3; abundance: NA; d_gene: NA; CDR3nt: TGTGCCAGCAGTAACTTACTCACAGATACGCAGTATTTT; CDR3aa: CASSNLLTDTQYF
v_gene: TRBV5-1; j_gene: TRBJ2-5; abundance: once; d_gene: NA; CDR3nt: TGCGCCAGCAGCTTGGAAGGGGGAGGGCCACGAGAGACCCAGTACTTC; CDR3aa: CASSLEGGGPRETQYF
v_gene: TRBV18; j_gene: TRBJ1-1; abundance: NA; d_gene: NA; CDR3nt: TGTGCCAGCTCACCCTACCAAGAGGCTGAAGCTTTCTTT; CDR3aa: CASSPYQEAEAFF
v_gene: TRBV7-2; j_gene: TRBJ1-6; abundance: NA; d_gene: NA; CDR3nt: TGTGCCAGCAGCTTAGTAGGACAGCGGGGTAATTCACCCCTCCACTTT; CDR3aa: CASSLVGQRGNSPLHF
v_gene: TRBV7-5; j_gene: TRBJ1-1; abundance: NA; d_gene: NA; CDR3nt: TGTGCCAGAAGCCGCCTTAAGGGTAAATCGGGGACTGAAGCTTTCTTT; CDR3aa: CARSRLKGKSGTEAFF
v_gene: TRBV19; j_gene: TRBJ1-3; abundance: NA; d_gene: NA; CDR3nt: TGTGCCAGTAGTTTGACAGCGTTCTCTGGAAACACCATATATTTT; CDR3aa: CASSLTAFSGNTIYF
v_gene: TRBV5-1; j_gene: TRBJ1-2; abundance: NA; d_gene: NA; CDR3nt: TGCGCCAGCGCCAGGGCCTCTAACTATGGCTACACCTTC; CDR3aa: CASARASNYGYTF